Listed below are T cell receptor beta chains from one sample, sequenced in a study of response to subunit inactivated influenza vaccine. A single record per CDR3 protein comes from TCRdb applying MiXCR to the RT-PCR reads. The sample carries approximately 680,000 distinct CDR3 sequences, 15% to 18% recorded once. The sequences come from PBMCs from blood, collected 11 to 12 days after vaccination. The source of these receptors is a man in his fifties or sixties who received an inactivated influenza vaccine. Both conserved end residues are part of each CDR3.

j_call v_call cdr3_aa
TRBJ2-7 TRBV20-1 CSAQGQGVGEQYF
TRBJ1-1 TRBV5-1 CASGLGGENTEAFF
TRBJ2-7 TRBV15 CATSRERPGTYEQYF
TRBJ2-1 TRBV24-1 CATSDLLAGGNEQFF
TRBJ2-1 TRBV6-1 CASRPGGLAGVEQFF
TRBJ1-3 TRBV2 CASSGDGAHTRDTIYF
TRBJ2-5 TRBV27 CASSLRSGGSQETQYF
TRBJ1-3 TRBV3-1 CASSQAVLSGNTIYF
TRBJ1-1 TRBV6-2/TRBV6-3 CASSRGGRTEAFF
TRBJ1-5 TRBV6-2/TRBV6-3 CASMAWGRNQPQHF
TRBJ2-3 TRBV12-3/TRBV12-4 CASSPIRQPSSTDTQYF
TRBJ2-1 TRBV20-1 CSARWGGSSSYNEQFF
TRBJ2-7 TRBV5-1 CTSSFSSGYEQYF
TRBJ2-1 TRBV7-2 CASSLDGGSSYNEQFF
TRBJ2-3 TRBV3-1 CASSQEGLAYTQYF
TRBJ1-1 TRBV2 CASSQQGSLSEAFF
TRBJ2-3 TRBV29-1 CSVAGTGGSTQYF
TRBJ2-1 TRBV7-9 CASSLEGGTYNEQFF
TRBJ2-1 TRBV12-3/TRBV12-4 CASSPPRAGPLNEQFF
TRBJ2-2 TRBV15 CATSRVLAGGPRTGELFF
TRBJ2-3 TRBV27 CASSLRGTPTDTQYF
TRBJ1-5 TRBV7-9 CASSLEGGQPQHF
TRBJ2-3 TRBV7-4 CASTIRGTELTDTQYF
TRBJ1-5 TRBV20-1 CSARRTVEGQPQHF
TRBJ2-2 TRBV4-3 CASSQEGRPTGELFF
TRBJ1-2 TRBV11-2 CASSLVKGRTYGYTF
TRBJ1-1 TRBV12-3/TRBV12-4 CASSLVSRASAEAFF
TRBJ1-2 TRBV20-1 CSARQGAGYGYTF
TRBJ1-2 TRBV29-1 CSAVGTGDGYTF
TRBJ2-1 TRBV6-1 CASDSGGHNEQFF
TRBJ2-1 TRBV6-2/TRBV6-3 CASSLTSGRGNEQFF
TRBJ2-3 TRBV4-1 CASSQGRLAGVRDTQYF
TRBJ2-7 TRBV7-2 CASSSRTGYEQYF
TRBJ2-7 TRBV4-3 CASSPSGAIYEQYF
TRBJ1-2 TRBV6-6 CASSGGAYGYTF
TRBJ2-7 TRBV10-3 CAISENLEATYEQYF
TRBJ1-5 TRBV30 CAWSRGQNQPQHF
TRBJ2-2 TRBV7-2 CASSLVSGYGTGELFF
TRBJ2-5 TRBV20-1 CSARVASGNWETQYF
TRBJ2-7 TRBV28 CASSLGWRGGRRDYEQYF
TRBJ2-3 TRBV12-3/TRBV12-4 CASSLSAGGGDTQYF
TRBJ1-2 TRBV2 CASRYTGVSYGYTF
TRBJ2-7 TRBV3-1 CASSADSYEQYF
TRBJ1-3 TRBV7-2 CASRPRGGGNTIYF
TRBJ1-2 TRBV7-8 CASSLSLGTGYTF
TRBJ1-2 TRBV24-1 CATSDFSGSGYTF
TRBJ2-5 TRBV5-1 CASSILLDSQETQYF
TRBJ2-1 TRBV29-1 CSVEGVTGLF
TRBJ2-1 TRBV30 CAWVFSGGAWYNEQFF
TRBJ2-1 TRBV12-3/TRBV12-4 CASSLKNEQFF
TRBJ2-1 TRBV29-1 CSVDRPGGSYNEQFF
TRBJ2-3 TRBV20-1 CSATPRDYLADTQYF
TRBJ2-1 TRBV20-1 CSAMDRGIANEQFF
TRBJ2-5 TRBV4-2 CASSQGSRGGSGTQYF
TRBJ2-7 TRBV20-1 CSARPEVYEQYF
TRBJ2-1 TRBV18 CASSLYRGNEQFF
TRBJ2-2 TRBV5-6 CASSQDRSNTGELFF
TRBJ2-7 TRBV6-2/TRBV6-3 CASSYGGGDPYEQYF
TRBJ2-7 TRBV5-1 CASSLKLGLSYEQYF